Included here is one T cell receptor (beta chain) sequence, with context. Given a much more abundant clone one base away, this may be a read error. MiXCR, applied by TCRdb to the multiplex PCR reads, yields one record per CDR3 protein. Altogether nearly 200,000 distinct CDR3 sequences are present, roughly 31% being singletons, with the ten largest covering 4% to 5.5%. Axillary draining lymph nodes of breast cancer patients supplied the node samples. This specimen comes from a study of breast tumors, draining lymph nodes, adjacent tissues. Germline V CDR1 and CDR2: KGHSH, LQKENI. The CDR3 runs to 15 residues.

Sequenced material: axillary lymph node tissue. The V call is TRBV18, the J call TRBJ1-2; TRBD1 aligns across 7 bases. The source of this sequence is a female donor with breast cancer. Some clones in this sample may be carry-over from other donors' samples. The CDR3 coding sequence is TGTGCCAGCTCACCACTGAACGGACAGGATTATGGCCACACCTTC. It translates to CASSPLNGQDYGHTF.